This TCR beta chain was identified during a study of cytomegalovirus exposure and HLA in healthy donors. The CDR3 extends over 15 amino acids. The trim removed 4 bases at V and 5 bases at J, leaving 9 bases unmatched. Germline V lookup: CDR1 SGHDT, CDR2 YYEEEE. Whole-study results and caveats: With DRB1 most and HLA-C fewest, TCR association rates differed between HLA loci in a later analysis. It was 150 or so TCR beta chains that were listed as cytomegalovirus-associated.

Concerning this clone: Its cognate antigen is unknown.

Likely unrecorded immune exposures existed in these nominally healthy donors. The PCR ran on 60 Vbeta and 13 Jbeta primers. Data came from immunoSEQ multiplex PCR; TCRdb stores just in-frame clones and leaves some out. The sample records about 70,000 clones, more than 80% being singletons. The receptor's source is a woman aged 25 to 39 in good health and CMV-seronegative. Input material: PBMCs. V usage is TRBV5-6 and J usage is TRBJ2-5; 9 bases line up with TRBD1. CDR3 region: CASSVPGQGMETQYF. CDR3 DNA sequence: TGTGCCAGCAGCGTCCCGGGACAGGGTATGGAGACCCAGTACTTC.